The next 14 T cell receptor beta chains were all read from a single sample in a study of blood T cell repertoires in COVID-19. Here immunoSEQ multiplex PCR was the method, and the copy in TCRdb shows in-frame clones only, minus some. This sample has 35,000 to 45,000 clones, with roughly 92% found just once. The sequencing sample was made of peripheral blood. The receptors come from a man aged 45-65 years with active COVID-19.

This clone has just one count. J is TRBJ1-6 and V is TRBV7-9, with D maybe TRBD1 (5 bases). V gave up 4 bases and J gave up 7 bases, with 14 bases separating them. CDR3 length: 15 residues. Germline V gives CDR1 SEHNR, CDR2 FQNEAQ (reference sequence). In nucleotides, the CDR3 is TGTGCCAGCAGCTCCCTAGGGACTGGGAATTCACCCCTCCACTTT. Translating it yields CASSSLGTGNSPLHF.

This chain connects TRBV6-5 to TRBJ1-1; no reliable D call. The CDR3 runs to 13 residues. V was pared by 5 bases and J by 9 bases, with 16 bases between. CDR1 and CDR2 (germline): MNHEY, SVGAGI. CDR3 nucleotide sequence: TGTGCCAGCAGTCTCAGGTTCGGCGACCAAGCTTTCTTT. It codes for CASSLRFGDQAFF.

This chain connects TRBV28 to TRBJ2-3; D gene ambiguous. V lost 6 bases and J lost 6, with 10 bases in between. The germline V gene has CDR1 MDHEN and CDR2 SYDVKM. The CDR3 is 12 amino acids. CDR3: CASRAIADTQYF. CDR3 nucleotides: TGTGCCAGCAGAGCGATTGCGGATACGCAGTATTTT.

The CDR3 here is CASESRDRGYEQYF. The CDR3 DNA is TGCGCCAGCGAATCCCGGGACAGGGGCTACGAGCAGTACTTC. The V call is TRBV23-1, the J call TRBJ2-7; TRBD1 aligns across 10 bases. TRBV23-1 is designated an ORF whose function remains uncertain. Germline trimming cut 8 bases from V and 3 bases from J; bases unmatched to any gene: 7. This CDR3 has 14 amino acids.

The chain's CDR3 is CASSLLDRSYEQYF. The CDR3 DNA follows: TGCGCCAGCAGCTTGTTGGACAGGTCCTACGAGCAGTACTTC. V is TRBV5-1 and J is TRBJ2-7; 7 bases are shared with TRBD1. This CDR3 is built from 14 residues. J was trimmed by 1 base and V by 1 base; bases with no gene match: 2. Germline V gene data show CDR1 as SGHRS and CDR2 as YFSETQ.

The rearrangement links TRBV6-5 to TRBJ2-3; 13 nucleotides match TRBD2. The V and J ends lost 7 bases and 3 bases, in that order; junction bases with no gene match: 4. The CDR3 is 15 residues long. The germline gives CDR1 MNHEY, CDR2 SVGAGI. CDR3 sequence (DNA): TGTGCCAGCACGGGACTAGCGGGAACGACAGATACGCAGTATTTT. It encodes CASTGLAGTTDTQYF.

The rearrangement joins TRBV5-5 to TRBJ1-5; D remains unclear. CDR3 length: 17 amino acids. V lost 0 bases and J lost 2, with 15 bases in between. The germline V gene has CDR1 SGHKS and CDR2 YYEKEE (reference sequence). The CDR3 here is CASSLGEGGWGNQPQHF. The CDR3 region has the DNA TGTGCCAGCAGCTTGGGGGAAGGAGGGTGGGGCAATCAGCCCCAGCATTTT.

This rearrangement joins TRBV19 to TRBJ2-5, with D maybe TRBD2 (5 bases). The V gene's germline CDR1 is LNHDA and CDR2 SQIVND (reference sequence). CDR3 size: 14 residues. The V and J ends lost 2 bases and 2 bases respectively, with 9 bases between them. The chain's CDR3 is CASSILGDQETQYF. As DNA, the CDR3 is TGTGCCAGTAGTATACTCGGGGATCAAGAGACCCAGTACTTC.

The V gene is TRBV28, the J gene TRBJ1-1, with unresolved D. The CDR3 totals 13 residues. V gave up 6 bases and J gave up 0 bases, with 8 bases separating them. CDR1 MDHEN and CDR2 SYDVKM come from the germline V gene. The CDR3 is CASSLTMNTEAFF. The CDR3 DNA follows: TGTGCCAGCAGCCTAACGATGAACACTGAAGCTTTCTTT.

CDR3 protein: CASSLYGASTYEQYF. The CDR3 DNA reads TGTGCCAGCAGTTTATATGGAGCATCTACCTACGAGCAGTACTTC. The genes are TRBV28 and TRBJ2-7, with D uncertain. V was cut by 1 base and J by 2 bases, with 12 bases left in between. Germline V gene data show CDR1 as MDHEN and CDR2 as SYDVKM. The CDR3 spans 15 residues.

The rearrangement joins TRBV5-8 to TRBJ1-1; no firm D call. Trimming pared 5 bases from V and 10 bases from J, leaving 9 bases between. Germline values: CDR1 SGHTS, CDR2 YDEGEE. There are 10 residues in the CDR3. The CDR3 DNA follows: TGTGCCAGCAGGGGCAACCGAGCTTTCTTT. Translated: CASRGNRAFF.

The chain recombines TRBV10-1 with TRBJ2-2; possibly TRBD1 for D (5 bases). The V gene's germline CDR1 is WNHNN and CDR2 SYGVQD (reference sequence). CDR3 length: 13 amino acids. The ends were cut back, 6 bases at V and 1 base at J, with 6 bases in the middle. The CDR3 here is CASSDRNTGELFF. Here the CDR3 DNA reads TGCGCCAGCAGCGACAGGAACACCGGGGAGCTGTTTTTT.

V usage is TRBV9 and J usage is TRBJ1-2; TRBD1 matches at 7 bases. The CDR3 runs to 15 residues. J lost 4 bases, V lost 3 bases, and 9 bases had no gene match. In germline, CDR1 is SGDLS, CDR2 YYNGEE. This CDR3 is CASSGDRAYSYGYTF. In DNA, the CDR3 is TGTGCCAGCAGCGGTGACAGGGCATATAGCTATGGCTACACCTTC. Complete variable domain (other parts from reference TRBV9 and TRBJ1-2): DSGVTQTPKHLITATGQRVTLRCSPRSGDLSVYWYQQSLDQGLQFLIQYYNGEERAKGNILERFSAQQFPDLHSELNLSSLELGDSALYFCASSGDRAYSYGYTFGSGTRLTVV.

The CDR3 region has the DNA TGTGCCAGCAGTCGGACAGGGGGGTATGGCTACACCTTC. As protein: CASSRTGGYGYTF. The J gene is TRBJ1-2, the V gene TRBV6-5, with 10 bases identical to TRBD1. Germline CDR1 is MNHEY and CDR2 is SVGAGI. The CDR3 is 13 residues long. Trimming took 5 bases from V and 5 from J; bases not matched to a gene: 2.